This entry lists 5 T cell receptor beta chains sequenced from one sample in a study of cytomegalovirus exposure and HLA in healthy donors. The PCR used 60 Vbeta and 13 Jbeta primers. Method: immunoSEQ multiplex PCR; TCRdb's copy keeps in-frame clones and lacks some. Of some 200,000 clones in the sample, approximately 81% were seen once. The specimen sequenced was PBMCs. These receptors originate from a man aged 45-65 years in good health and CMV-seronegative.

The chain joins TRBV2 to TRBJ1-2, with TRBD1 identical over 7 bases. This CDR3 spans 12 amino acids. Germline V lookup: CDR1 SNHLY, CDR2 FYNNEI. The V and J ends lost 10 bases and 5 bases, in that order; junction bases with no gene match: 7. CDR3 loop: CATESGGYGYTF. The CDR3 region has the DNA TGTGCCACTGAGTCAGGGGGGTATGGCTACACCTTC.

This clone was observed a few times. The chain combines TRBV2 with TRBJ1-1; D unresolved. V lost 1 base, J lost 2 bases, and 11 bases lay in between. Germline V gives CDR1 SNHLY, CDR2 FYNNEI. CDR3 length: 15 residues. The CDR3 here is CASSEVGGANTEAFF. The CDR3 region has the DNA TGTGCCAGCAGTGAAGTAGGTGGAGCTAACACTGAAGCTTTCTTT.

This CDR3 reads CASSAYSGANVLTF. The CDR3 bases are TGTGCCAGTAGTGCCTATTCTGGGGCCAACGTCCTGACTTTC. V and J are TRBV19 and TRBJ2-6; the D is unclear. Per germline, CDR1 LNHDA and CDR2 SQIVND (reference sequence). Trimming removed 5 bases at V and 1 base at J, with 6 bases between. This CDR3 is built from 14 residues.

The rearrangement links TRBV7-9 to TRBJ2-7; 10 nucleotides align to TRBD2. Germline V CDR1 and CDR2: SEHNR, FQNEAQ (reference sequence). There are 14 residues in the CDR3. Trimming took 5 bases from V and 6 from J; bases not matched to a gene: 7. The DNA of the CDR3 is TGTGCCAGCAGCACTAGCGGGGTTCAGGTCGAGCAGTACTTC. Translated: CASSTSGVQVEQYF.

The V call is TRBV6-1, the J call TRBJ1-5; a possible D gene is TRBD1 (6 bases). Germline assignment: CDR1 MNHNS and CDR2 SASEGT. Deletions cut 0 bases from V and 3 bases from J, with 15 bases between. The CDR3 length is 17 residues. CDR3 sequence: CASSEASRTVFNQPQHF. CDR3 nucleotides: TGTGCCAGCAGTGAAGCATCGCGGACAGTATTCAATCAGCCCCAGCATTTT.